What follows describes a single TCR beta chain. The data are from a study of cytomegalovirus exposure and HLA in healthy donors. PCR primers comprised 60 Vbeta and 13 Jbeta primers. The method was immunoSEQ multiplex PCR; TCRdb's version includes in-frame clones alone and lacks a portion of them. Its table records 200,000 to 250,000 clones. V gave up 5 bases and J gave up 3 bases; unmatched junction bases: 10. Per the germline V gene, CDR1 is LNHDA and CDR2 is SQIVND (reference sequence). The CDR3 loop spans 15 amino acids. The rearrangement links TRBV19 to TRBJ2-7; TRBD1 agrees at 7 bases. The TCR sequence derives from a girl aged 2-10 years in good health and CMV-seropositive. The specimen was PBMCs. The CDR3 here is CASSVRRDSSYEQYF. CDR3 nucleotide sequence: TGTGCCAGTAGTGTCCGACGGGACAGCAGCTACGAGCAGTACTTC.